The rows below give T cell receptor beta chains drawn from one sample of a study of cytomegalovirus exposure and HLA in healthy donors. Here immunoSEQ multiplex PCR was the method, and the copy in TCRdb shows in-frame clones only, minus some. The table has 240,000 or so clones, approximately 80% seen once. Material: PBMCs. The receptors were gathered from a woman between 55 and 75 years old in good health and CMV-seropositive. Each CDR3 is given with its conserved first and last residue.

14	TRBJ1-1	TRBV6-6	CASSYYREATEAFF
14	TRBJ2-1	TRBV6-5	CASGPDSSYNEQFF
15	TRBJ1-5	TRBV28	CASSPSKRSNQPQHF
13	TRBJ1-2	TRBV10-2	CASSGDAVYGYTF
16	TRBJ2-5	TRBV14	CASSQVLAGVEETQYF
14	TRBJ2-2	TRBV7-3	CASSSIGDTGELFF
13	TRBJ1-1	TRBV28	CASSSRLPPRAFF
14	TRBJ1-2	TRBV10-2	CASSESTRQASYTF
15	TRBJ1-5	TRBV28	CASSSTQGPRQPQHF
15	TRBJ2-3	TRBV25-1	CASSEWTGRTDTQYF
13	TRBJ1-2	TRBV6-5	CASSPGDWAGYTF
13	TRBJ2-1	TRBV15	CATSRGGTWEQFF
15	TRBJ2-2	TRBV6-5	CASRPGQGNTGELFF
16	TRBJ2-1	TRBV5-1	CASSLELASSYNEQFF
14	TRBJ2-1	TRBV19	CASSMDIGSNEQFF
12	TRBJ2-7	TRBV10-2	CASSDVGNEQYF
16	TRBJ1-5	TRBV5-4	CASSIYRGSGNQPQHF
15	TRBJ1-4	TRBV5-1	CASSLSGQGNEKLFF
15	TRBJ1-1	TRBV29-1	CSVEGYRDRETEAFF
13	TRBJ1-5	TRBV5-1	CASSRGPGQPQHF
13	TRBJ1-1	TRBV2	CASSLTGNTEAFF
14	TRBJ2-3	TRBV7-9	CASSLLAGVDTQYF
15	TRBJ2-5	TRBV28	CASSTPGQHQETQYF
14	TRBJ1-1	TRBV2	CASGKDRAGTEAFF
12	TRBJ2-3	TRBV7-3	CASSASADTQYF
13	TRBJ1-6	TRBV2	CASSGQGNSPLHF
16	TRBJ1-1	TRBV30	CAWSETGRFSSTEAFF
14	TRBJ1-2	TRBV5-6	CASSPGGGSYGYTF